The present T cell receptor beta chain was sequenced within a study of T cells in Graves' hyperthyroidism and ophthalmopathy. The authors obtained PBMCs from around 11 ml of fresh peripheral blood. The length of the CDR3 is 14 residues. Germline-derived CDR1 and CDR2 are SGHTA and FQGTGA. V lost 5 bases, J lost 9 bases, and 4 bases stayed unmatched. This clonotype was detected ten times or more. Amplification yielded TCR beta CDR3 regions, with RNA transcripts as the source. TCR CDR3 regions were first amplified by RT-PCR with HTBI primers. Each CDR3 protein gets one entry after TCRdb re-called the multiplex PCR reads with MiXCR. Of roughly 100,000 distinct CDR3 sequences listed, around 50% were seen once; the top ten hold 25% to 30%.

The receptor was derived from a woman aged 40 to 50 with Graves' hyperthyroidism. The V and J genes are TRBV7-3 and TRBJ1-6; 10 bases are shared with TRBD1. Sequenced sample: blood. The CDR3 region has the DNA TGTGCCAGCAGCCCGACAGGGGGCCGTTCACCCCTCCACTTT. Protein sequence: CASSPTGGRSPLHF. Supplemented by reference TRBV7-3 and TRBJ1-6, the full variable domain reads GAGVSQTPSNKVTEKGKYVELRCDPISGHTALYWYRQSLGQGPEFLIYFQGTGAADDSGLPNDRFFAVRPEGSVSTLKIQRTERGDSAVYLCASSPTGGRSPLHFGNGTRLTVT.